The rows below give T cell receptor beta chains drawn from one sample of a study of vaccination and CD4 T cells after COVID-19. TCRdb itself ran the PCR reads through MiXCR, one entry per CDR3 protein. The sample has 10,000 to 15,000 distinct CDR3 sequences; approximately 60% are singletons. Antigens for these TCRs are unknown. The sequencing input was CD4+ T cells from blood, cultured in vitro. The receptor set was obtained from a human donor who had recovered from COVID-19. The CDR3 runs from the conserved cysteine through the conserved F or W. A D gene is named only where the DNA matches it firmly. Rows give clone size only sometimes, using once, few, many, or a class for an expanded clone.

CDR3 protein	CDR3 DNA	J gene	D gene	clone size	V gene
CASSRGQDSYGYTF	TGTGCCAGCTCCAGGGGACAGGATAGCTATGGCTACACCTTC	TRBJ1-2	TRBD1	few	TRBV18
CASSSLSEDSYNSPLHF	TGTGCCAGCAGTTCCCTTTCAGAAGACTCCTATAATTCACCCCTCCACTTT	TRBJ1-6	NA	NA	TRBV28
CASSAQGGTNSPLHF	TGTGCCAGCAGCGCTCAGGGGGGTACGAATTCACCCCTCCACTTT	TRBJ1-6	TRBD1	NA	TRBV2
CASSFGGGDTQYF	TGTGCCAGCAGCTTCGGCGGGGGTGATACGCAGTATTTT	TRBJ2-3	TRBD2	NA	TRBV7-2
CASSPGLAGVGYNEQFF	TGTGCCAGCAGTCCCGGACTAGCGGGAGTCGGGTACAATGAGCAGTTCTTC	TRBJ2-1	TRBD2	NA	TRBV2
CASSPQVHEQYF	TGTGCCAGCAGCCCCCAGGTCCACGAGCAGTACTTC	TRBJ2-7	NA	NA	TRBV6-2/TRBV6-3
CASSLGGYTETFF	TGTGCCAGCAGTTTAGGTGGGTACACTGAAACTTTCTTT	TRBJ1-1	NA	NA	TRBV28
CASSQAFETQYF	TGTGCCAGCAGTCAGGCCTTCGAGACCCAGTACTTC	TRBJ2-5	NA	NA	TRBV7-2
CSATVGQDNQPQHF	TGCAGTGCTACGGTGGGACAGGACAATCAGCCCCAGCATTTT	TRBJ1-5	TRBD1	few	TRBV20-1
CTSSLRGGETQYF	TGTACCAGCAGCTTAAGGGGAGGAGAGACCCAGTACTTC	TRBJ2-5	NA	NA	TRBV5-6
CASSFGRGTDTQYF	TGTGCCAGCAGCTTCGGGAGGGGCACAGATACGCAGTATTTT	TRBJ2-3	TRBD2	NA	TRBV11-3
CSASRGGAGNTIYF	TGCAGTGCCAGTCGGGGGGGTGCTGGAAACACCATATATTTT	TRBJ1-3	NA	NA	TRBV20-1
CASSSKGAEAFF	TGTGCCAGCAGTTCGAAGGGTGCTGAAGCTTTCTTT	TRBJ1-1	NA	NA	TRBV6-5
CASSLALAGGEQFF	TGTGCCAGCAGCTTAGCACTAGCGGGAGGAGAGCAGTTCTTC	TRBJ2-1	TRBD2	NA	TRBV7-9
CASSQTRTDQETQYF	TGTGCCAGCAGCCAAACGCGGACAGACCAAGAGACCCAGTACTTC	TRBJ2-5	NA	NA	TRBV7-2
CASSWTGDYGYTF	TGCGCCAGCAGCTGGACAGGGGACTATGGCTACACCTTC	TRBJ1-2	TRBD1	NA	TRBV5-1
CATSQVGAVEQYF	TGTGCCACCAGTCAAGTGGGGGCGGTCGAGCAGTACTTC	TRBJ2-7	NA	NA	TRBV24-1
CASSRGGEAEYTEAFF	TGTGCCAGTAGTAGAGGGGGCGAGGCGGAGTACACTGAAGCTTTCTTT	TRBJ1-1	TRBD1	large	TRBV19
CASSSGLGETQYF	TGTGCCAGCAGTTCGGGGCTGGGGGAGACCCAGTACTTC	TRBJ2-5	NA	few	TRBV12-3/TRBV12-4
CASSPVSGRSVETQYF	TGTGCCAGCTCACCAGTTAGCGGGAGGTCGGTGGAGACCCAGTACTTC	TRBJ2-5	TRBD2	NA	TRBV18